These 20 T cell receptor beta chains came from one sample sequenced in a study of blood T cell repertoires in COVID-19. Produced via immunoSEQ multiplex PCR; TCRdb's table is partial and in-frame only. The sample has under 250,000 clones, roughly 88% seen once; the top ten hold roughly 6.2%. The sample consisted of peripheral blood. The receptors stem from an elderly woman with COVID-19, enrolled during active disease.

This chain joins TRBV23-1 and TRBJ1-1; D perhaps matches TRBD1 (5 bases). TRBV23-1 is identified as an open reading frame with a role that is uncertain. The CDR3 contains 14 residues. Trimming removed 3 bases at V and 4 bases at J, with 12 bases between. The CDR3 nucleotides are TGCGCCAGCAGTCAGTTCGGGGGACGCACTGAAGCTTTCTTT. Translating it yields CASSQFGGRTEAFF.

This clone occurred a few times. V gene TRBV5-4 combines with J gene TRBJ2-7; 8 bases fit TRBD2. V was clipped by 5 bases and J by 0 bases; unmatched bases: 4. The germline gives CDR1 SGHNT, CDR2 YYREEE (reference sequence). The CDR3 is 14 residues long. DNA of the CDR3: TGTGCCAGCAGTTTAGCGGGACTCTCCTACGAGCAGTACTTC. Translation: CASSLAGLSYEQYF.

This chain links TRBV25-1 with TRBJ1-4; D possibly corresponds to TRBD1 (6 bases). V lost 8 bases to trimming and J lost 6 bases, with 16 bases between them. Germline CDR1 reads MGHDK; CDR2 reads SYGVNS. The CDR3 spans 14 residues. CDR3 amino acids: CASGATGKDEKLFF. In DNA, the CDR3 is TGTGCCAGCGGCGCAACAGGGAAGGATGAAAAACTGTTTTTT.

As to this clone: The same CDR3 arises from other DNA sequences in this sample as well. The gene calls are TRBV10-3 and TRBJ1-1; the match to TRBD1 covers 9 bases. This CDR3 region has 14 residues. Trimming removed 6 bases from V and 0 bases from J; junction bases left unmatched: 2. The V gene's germline CDR1 is ENHRY and CDR2 SYGVKD. The CDR3 nucleotides read TGTGCCATCAGACAGGGGGCGGTGAACACTGAAGCTTTCTTT. It translates to CAIRQGAVNTEAFF.

This chain links TRBV3-1 (or the pseudogene TRBV3-2) with TRBJ1-1; TRBD1 matches at 7 bases. The V segment lost 1 base and the J segment 0 bases; nucleotides outside the gene matches: 2. Germline loops: CDR1 LGHDT, CDR2 YNNKEL (reference sequence). The CDR3 spans 15 residues. For the CDR3, the DNA is TGTGCCAGCAGCCAAGGAACAGGGGTGAACACTGAAGCTTTCTTT. It yields the protein CASSQGTGVNTEAFF.

This sequence joins TRBV19 and TRBJ1-2, with 9 nucleotides matching TRBD1. CDR1 is LNHDA and CDR2 is SQIVND in the germline V gene (reference sequence). J lost 2 bases, V lost 6 bases, and 4 bases had no gene match. The CDR3 consists of 14 residues. CDR3 region: CASRDTGGNYGYTF. The CDR3 region has the DNA TGTGCCAGTAGGGACACAGGGGGCAACTATGGCTACACCTTC.

This clone has just a few counts. The rearrangement uses TRBV2 and TRBJ1-5; D gene unclear. Trimming shortened V by 0 bases and J by 3 bases, and 15 bases separated the two germline ends. Germline CDR1 SNHLY, CDR2 FYNNEI. The CDR3 runs to 17 residues. CDR3 nucleotide sequence: TGTGCCAGCAGTGAAGCGCTTCGGGGTCGAGACAATCAGCCCCAGCATTTT. It codes for CASSEALRGRDNQPQHF.

V is TRBV13 and J is TRBJ2-1; maybe TRBD2 (6 bases). CDR1 is PRHDT and CDR2 is FYEKMQ in the germline V gene (reference sequence). The CDR3 has 12 residues. The V gene lost 3 bases and the J gene lost 7 bases, with 7 bases spanning the gap. The CDR3 DNA is TGTGCCAGCAGCTTTGGGGGGAATGAGCAGTTCTTC. Its translation: CASSFGGNEQFF. The variable domain in full, completed from reference TRBV13 and TRBJ2-1, reads AAGVIQSPRHLIKEKRETATLKCYPIPRHDTVYWYQQGPGQDPQFLISFYEKMQSDKGSIPDRFSAQQFSDYHSELNMSSLELGDSALYFCASSFGGNEQFFGPGTRLTVL.

The rearrangement joins TRBV9 to TRBJ2-7; a possible D gene is TRBD1 (5 bases). This CDR3 is built from 15 residues. Germline CDR1 reads SGDLS; CDR2 reads YYNGEE. Between the trimmed V and J ends, which lost 2 bases and 4 bases, there was a span of 16 bases. The CDR3 loop is CASSVQEKGPYEQYF. The DNA of the CDR3 is TGTGCCAGCAGCGTCCAGGAAAAGGGGCCTTACGAGCAGTACTTC. Full variable domain (missing parts from reference TRBV9 and TRBJ2-7): DSGVTQTPKHLITATGQRVTLRCSPRSGDLSVYWYQQSLDQGLQFLIQYYNGEERAKGNILERFSAQQFPDLHSELNLSSLELGDSALYFCASSVQEKGPYEQYFGPGTRLTVT.

CDR3 amino acids: CASSSTGKLGGETQYF. CDR3 DNA: TGTGCCAGCAGCTCGACAGGGAAACTAGGCGGGGAGACCCAGTACTTC. The rearrangement joins TRBV7-6 to TRBJ2-5, with 7 bases lining up with TRBD1. There are 16 residues in the CDR3. Trimming removed 4 bases from V and 5 bases from J; junction bases left unmatched: 13. Germline CDR1 SGHVS, CDR2 FNYEAQ.

This chain links TRBV28 with TRBJ1-1; 8 nucleotides align to TRBD1. Germline values: CDR1 MDHEN, CDR2 SYDVKM. CDR3 size: 13 residues. The J segment lost 9 bases and the V segment lost 7 bases, leaving 10 bases of the junction unmatched. The CDR3 DNA is TGTGCCAGCACCCCCCGACAGGGGCGCAAAGCTTTCTTT. Amino acids: CASTPRQGRKAFF.

This clone has a handful of counts. The rearrangement links TRBV5-1 to TRBJ2-6, with D unclear. Germline CDR1 reads SGHRS; CDR2 reads YFSETQ. This CDR3 is built from 16 residues. V lost 2 bases and J 0 bases, leaving 9 bases between the germline ends. CDR3 coding DNA: TGCGCCAGCAGCTTTTGGTCAGACTCTGGGGCCAACGTCCTGACTTTC. This codes for CASSFWSDSGANVLTF. The full variable domain, its missing parts supplied by reference TRBV5-1 and TRBJ2-6, is KAGVTQTPRYLIKTRGQQVTLSCSPISGHRSVSWYQQTPGQGLQFLFEYFSETQRNKGNFPGRFSGRQFSNSRSEMNVSTLELGDSALYLCASSFWSDSGANVLTFGAGSRLTVL.

A single count supports this clone. The rearrangement uses TRBV19 and TRBJ2-6, with no clear D. The V end lost 4 bases, the J end lost 2 bases, and 21 bases lay between the germline ends. The CDR3 is 19 residues long. From germline, CDR1 is LNHDA and CDR2 SQIVND (reference sequence). The CDR3, as DNA: TGTGCCAGTAGTACCCGACGAATACCCAGGCAGGCTGGGGCCAACGTCCTGACTTTC. It yields the protein CASSTRRIPRQAGANVLTF.

The rearrangement links TRBV6-4 to TRBJ1-2; 12 positions agree with TRBD1. The trim removed 4 bases at V and 4 bases at J, leaving 7 bases unmatched. CDR1 and CDR2 (germline): MRHNA, SNTAGT. The CDR3 spans 16 residues. CDR3 in amino acids: CASSVGTGGAGYGYTF. As DNA, the CDR3 is TGTGCCAGCAGTGTTGGGACAGGGGGCGCGGGCTATGGCTACACCTTC.

V gene TRBV7-8 combines with J gene TRBJ2-7, with unresolved D. The CDR3 sequence is 13 residues long. CDR1 is SGHVS and CDR2 is FQNEAQ in the germline V gene. Trimming left V 5 bases short and J 2 bases short, with 10 bases between. The CDR3 loop reads CASSLPTAYEQYV. CDR3 in DNA: TGTGCCAGCAGCCTACCTACCGCCTACGAGCAGTACGTC.

This chain uses TRBV9 with TRBJ1-2; TRBD1 aligns across 8 bases. Germline V lookup: CDR1 SGDLS, CDR2 YYNGEE. The junction had 11 bases not matched to a gene; V was cut back by 3 bases and J by 4 bases. This CDR3 contains 16 residues. CDR3: CASSAEPGTGGYGYTF. In DNA, the CDR3 is TGTGCCAGCAGCGCGGAACCCGGGACAGGTGGCTATGGCTACACCTTC.

This rearrangement joins TRBV29-1 to TRBJ2-7; D gene uncertain. Germline lookup yields CDR1 SQVTM and CDR2 ANQGSEA. The V gene lost 7 bases and the J gene lost 2 bases, with 12 bases spanning the gap. The length of the CDR3 is 12 residues. Written as DNA, the CDR3 is TGCAGCGGGCGTTCGGGTCCCTACGAGCAGTACTTC. Translation gives CSGRSGPYEQYF.

This clone has a handful of counts. The chain is built from TRBV6-6 and TRBJ1-2, with D maybe TRBD1 (6 bases). The V end lost 7 bases, the J end lost 14 bases, and 26 bases lay between the germline ends. The germline V gene encodes CDR1 MNHNY and CDR2 SVGAGI (reference sequence). CDR3 length: 14 residues. This chain's CDR3 is CASTLDGGQKGGTF. The DNA for the CDR3 is TGTGCCAGCACCCTGGACGGAGGACAGAAAGGCGGAACCTTC.

The chain has TRBV10-3 and TRBJ1-1; possible D gene TRBD1, 6 bases. Trimming removed 10 bases from V and 0 bases from J, with 15 bases in between. Germline lookup yields CDR1 ENHRY and CDR2 SYGVKD. The CDR3 totals 14 residues. CDR3 coding DNA: TGTGCCACCTCGACAGGAACCATGAACACTGAAGCTTTCTTT. It is translated as CATSTGTMNTEAFF.

The rearrangement joins TRBV6-2 or TRBV6-3 to TRBJ1-1; D remains unclear. V was cut by 6 bases and J by 2 bases, with 10 bases left in between. Germline V gene data show CDR1 as MNHEY and CDR2 as SVGEGT. The length of the CDR3 is 13 residues. Written as DNA, the CDR3 is TGTGCCAGCAGCCCCCTACCCAACACTGAAGCTTTCTTT. It encodes CASSPLPNTEAFF.